Listed here is a single T cell receptor (beta chain). This sample was taken from a study of cytomegalovirus exposure and HLA in healthy donors. The PCR made use of 60 Vbeta and 13 Jbeta primers. Sequencing was performed with immunoSEQ multiplex PCR; in TCRdb, only in-frame clones are kept and a portion is missing. The sample carries around 71,000 clones, under 80% recorded once. V was shortened by 1 base and J by 6 bases, with 4 bases between the two germline ends. Germline V gene data show CDR1 as SGHTA and CDR2 as FQGNSA. There are 13 residues in the CDR3. Source material: PBMCs. The sequence derives from a male donor in good health and CMV-seropositive. The chain employs TRBV7-2 and TRBJ1-6; D remains ambiguous. CDR3 nucleotide sequence: TGTGCCAGCAGCTTAGTCGGTAATTCACCCCTCCACTTT. As protein: CASSLVGNSPLHF.